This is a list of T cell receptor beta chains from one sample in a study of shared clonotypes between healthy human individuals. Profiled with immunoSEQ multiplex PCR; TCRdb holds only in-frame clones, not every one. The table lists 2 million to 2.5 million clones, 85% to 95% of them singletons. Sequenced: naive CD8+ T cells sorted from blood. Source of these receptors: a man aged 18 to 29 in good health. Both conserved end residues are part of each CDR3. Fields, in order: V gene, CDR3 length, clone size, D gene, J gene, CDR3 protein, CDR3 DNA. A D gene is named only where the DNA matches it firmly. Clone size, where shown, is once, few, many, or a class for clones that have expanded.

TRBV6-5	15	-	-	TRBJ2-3	CASSPGPYSTDTQYF	TGTGCCAGCAGCCCCGGACCGTATAGCACAGATACGCAGTATTTT
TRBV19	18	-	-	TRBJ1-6	CASRDGQTRSSYNSPLHF	TGTGCCAGTAGGGACGGGCAGACCCGTAGCTCCTATAATTCACCCCTCCACTTT
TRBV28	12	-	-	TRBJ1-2	CASSPYNYGYTF	TGTGCCAGCTCCCCCTATAACTATGGCTACACCTTC
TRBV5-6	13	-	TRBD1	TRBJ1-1	CASSWDRGPEAFF	TGTGCCAGCAGCTGGGACAGGGGGCCTGAAGCTTTCTTT
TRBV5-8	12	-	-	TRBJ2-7	CASSLPAYEQYF	TGTGCCAGCAGCTTACCCGCCTACGAGCAGTACTTC
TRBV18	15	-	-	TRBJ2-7	CASSPPTGPVYEQYF	TGTGCCAGCTCACCCCCGACGGGGCCTGTCTACGAGCAGTACTTC
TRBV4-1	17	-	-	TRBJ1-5	CASSQGGSTRSNQPQHF	TGCGCCAGCAGCCAAGGGGGTTCCACTCGTAGCAATCAGCCCCAGCATTTT
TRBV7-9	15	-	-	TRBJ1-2	CASSLVASTNYGYTF	TGTGCCAGCAGCTTAGTGGCATCCACCAACTATGGCTACACCTTC
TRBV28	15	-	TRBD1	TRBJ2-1	CASSPRDRVSNEQFF	TGTGCCAGCAGCCCACGGGACAGGGTCTCCAATGAGCAGTTCTTC
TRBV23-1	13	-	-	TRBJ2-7	CASSQSIVYEQYF	TGCGCCAGCAGTCAATCGATCGTCTACGAGCAGTACTTC
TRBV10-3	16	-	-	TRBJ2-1	CAISESNWDRDNEQFF	TGTGCCATCAGTGAGTCGAATTGGGACCGAGACAATGAGCAGTTCTTC
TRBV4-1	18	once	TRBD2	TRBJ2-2	CASSQVGGEGRNTGELFF	TGCGCCAGCAGCCAAGTGGGAGGGGAGGGAAGGAACACCGGGGAGCTGTTTTTT
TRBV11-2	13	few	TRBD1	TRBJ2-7	CASSFRDSYEQYF	TGTGCCAGCAGCTTCCGGGACAGCTACGAGCAGTACTTC
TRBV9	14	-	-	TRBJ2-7	CASSGGPGSYEQYF	TGTGCCAGCAGCGGGGGGCCCGGCTCCTACGAGCAGTACTTC
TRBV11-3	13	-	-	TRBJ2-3	CASSLDTEDTQYF	TGTGCCAGCAGCTTAGATACGGAAGATACGCAGTATTTT
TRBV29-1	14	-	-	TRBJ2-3	CSADSPDSTDTQYF	TGCAGCGCGGACAGTCCCGATAGCACAGATACGCAGTATTTT
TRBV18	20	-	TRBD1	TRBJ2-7	CASSPTETRTGGKSSYEQYF	TGTGCCAGCTCACCCACCGAGACGAGGACAGGGGGTAAATCCTCCTACGAGCAGTACTTC
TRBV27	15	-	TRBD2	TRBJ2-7	CASSPLAGGLYEQYF	TGTGCCAGCAGCCCACTAGCGGGGGGGCTCTACGAGCAGTACTTC
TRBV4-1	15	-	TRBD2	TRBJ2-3	CASSLTSGSTDTQYF	TGCGCCAGCAGCTTGACTAGCGGGAGTACAGATACGCAGTATTTT
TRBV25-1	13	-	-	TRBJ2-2	CASSAGNTGELFF	TGTGCCAGCAGTGCCGGTAACACCGGGGAGCTGTTTTTT
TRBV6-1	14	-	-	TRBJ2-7	CASSTPGGPLEQYF	TGTGCCAGCAGTACCCCGGGGGGCCCCCTCGAGCAGTACTTC
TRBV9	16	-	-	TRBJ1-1	CASSAPAGLPNTEAFF	TGTGCCAGCTCCGCTCCAGCCGGCCTTCCGAACACTGAAGCTTTCTTT
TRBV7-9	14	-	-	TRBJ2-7	CASSSPSIHYEQYF	TGTGCCAGCAGCTCCCCTAGCATACACTACGAGCAGTACTTC
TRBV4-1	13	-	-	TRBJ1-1	CASRGGRNTEAFF	TGCGCCAGCAGGGGGGGACGAAATACTGAAGCTTTCTTT
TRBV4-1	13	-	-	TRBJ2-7	CASSPRQAYEQYF	TGCGCCAGCAGCCCCAGACAGGCCTACGAGCAGTACTTC
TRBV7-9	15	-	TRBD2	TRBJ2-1	CASSLVGLAINEQFF	TGTGCCAGCAGCTTGGTGGGACTAGCAATCAATGAGCAGTTCTTC
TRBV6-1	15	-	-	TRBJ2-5	CASREWAGRQETQYF	TGTGCCAGCAGGGAATGGGCAGGGCGTCAAGAGACCCAGTACTTC
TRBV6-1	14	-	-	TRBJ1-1	CASSVKIPSTEAFF	TGTGCCAGCAGTGTAAAGATCCCGTCGACTGAAGCTTTCTTT
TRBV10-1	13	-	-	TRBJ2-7	CASSGDGGYEQYF	TGCGCCAGCAGTGGGGACGGTGGCTACGAGCAGTACTTC
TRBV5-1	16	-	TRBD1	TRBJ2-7	CASSNFPGTGTYEQYF	TGCGCCAGCAGCAATTTCCCCGGGACAGGAACCTACGAGCAGTACTTC
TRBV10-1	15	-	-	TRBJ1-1	CASSEASGENTEAFF	TGCGCCAGCAGTGAGGCTTCGGGAGAGAACACTGAAGCTTTCTTT
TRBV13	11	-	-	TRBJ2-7	CASSQGYEQYF	TGTGCCAGCAGCCAAGGGTACGAGCAGTACTTC
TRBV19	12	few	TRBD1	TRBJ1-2	CASRGRSYGYTF	TGTGCCAGCAGGGGGCGCAGCTATGGCTACACCTTC
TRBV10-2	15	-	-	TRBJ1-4	CASSVGPATNEKLFF	TGCGCCAGCAGTGTAGGGCCTGCAACTAATGAAAAACTGTTTTTT
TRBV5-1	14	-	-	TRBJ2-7	CASSLSPGSYEQYF	TGCGCCAGCAGCTTGTCTCCGGGCTCCTACGAGCAGTACTTC
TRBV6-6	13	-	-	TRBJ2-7	CASSYLQGYEQYF	TGTGCCAGCAGTTACTTACAGGGTTACGAGCAGTACTTC
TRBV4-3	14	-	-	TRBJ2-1	CASSQDRSVNEQFF	TGCGCCAGCAGCCAAGATAGGAGCGTCAATGAGCAGTTCTTC
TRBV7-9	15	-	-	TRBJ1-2	CASSLRDGPNYGYTF	TGTGCCAGCAGCTTAAGGGACGGACCTAACTATGGCTACACCTTC
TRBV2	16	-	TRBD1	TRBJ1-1	CASRETMTGANTEAFF	TGTGCCAGCAGGGAAACCATGACAGGGGCGAACACTGAAGCTTTCTTT
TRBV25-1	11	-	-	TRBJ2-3	CASSDIDTQYF	TGTGCCAGCAGTGATATAGATACGCAGTATTTT
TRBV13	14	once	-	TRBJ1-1	CASSMTEENTEAFF	TGTGCCAGCAGTATGACAGAGGAGAACACTGAAGCTTTCTTT
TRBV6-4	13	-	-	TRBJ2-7	CASSDSAGYEQYF	TGTGCCAGCAGTGACTCCGCGGGCTACGAGCAGTACTTC
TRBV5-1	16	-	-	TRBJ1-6	CASSQWTVSYNSPLHF	TGCGCCAGCAGCCAGTGGACAGTCTCCTATAATTCACCCCTCCACTTT
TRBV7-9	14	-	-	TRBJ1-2	CASTPSGGLYGYTF	TGTGCCAGCACCCCCTCGGGCGGATTATATGGCTACACCTTC
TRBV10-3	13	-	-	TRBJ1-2	CAMKDSSSYGYTF	TGTGCCATGAAGGACAGTTCTAGCTATGGCTACACCTTC
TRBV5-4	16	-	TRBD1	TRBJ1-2	CASSLASDRGFYGYTF	TGTGCCAGCAGCTTGGCCTCGGACAGGGGCTTCTATGGCTACACCTTC
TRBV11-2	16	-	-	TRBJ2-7	CASSPGGGVPIYEQYF	TGTGCCAGCAGTCCAGGTGGGGGAGTCCCCATCTACGAGCAGTACTTC
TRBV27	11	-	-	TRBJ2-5	CASSFRETQYF	TGTGCCAGCAGTTTTCGGGAGACCCAGTACTTC
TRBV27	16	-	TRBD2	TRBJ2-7	CASSLSRGVAVYEQYF	TGTGCCAGCAGTTTATCCCGGGGGGTGGCTGTCTACGAGCAGTACTTC